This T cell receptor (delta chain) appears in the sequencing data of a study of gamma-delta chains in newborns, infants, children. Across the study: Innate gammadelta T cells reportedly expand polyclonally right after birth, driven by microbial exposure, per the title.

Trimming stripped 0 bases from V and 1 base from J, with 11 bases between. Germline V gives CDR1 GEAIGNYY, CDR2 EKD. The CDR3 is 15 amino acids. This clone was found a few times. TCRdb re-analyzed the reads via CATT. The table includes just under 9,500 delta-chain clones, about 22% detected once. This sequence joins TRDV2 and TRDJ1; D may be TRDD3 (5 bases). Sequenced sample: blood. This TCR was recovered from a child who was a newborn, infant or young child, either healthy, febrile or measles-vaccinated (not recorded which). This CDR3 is CACDTVDTPTDKLIF. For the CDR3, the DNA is TGTGCCTGTGACACCGTTGATACACCCACCGATAAACTCATCTTT.